This T cell receptor beta chain originates from a study of cytomegalovirus exposure and HLA in healthy donors (dated 2017 in TCRdb). Regarding the complete study: According to an earlier analysis of 550 to 700 of the donors, some 180 million T cells yielded approximately 120 million unique TCR beta sequences and roughly 280 Gb of sequence data. Roughly 300 gigabases of sequencing data and 70 million to 85 million unique TCR sequences were included in an early release covering roughly 600 HLA-typed donors. The genetic ancestry cluster associated with self-reported Caucasian donors included roughly 84% of the roughly 400 genotyped donors. The study aimed to test whether cataloging public T cell receptors could reveal signatures of past pathogen exposure. The study profiled the T cell repertoires of hundreds of subjects by immunosequencing and related them to cytomegalovirus serostatus. A separate validation cohort of over 95 different subjects was used in addition to the roughly 670-subject first cohort. The study combined high-throughput TCR immunosequencing, statistical association of individual TCRs with disease status, and machine learning to predict cytomegalovirus infection status. In a later analysis, previously published TCR beta repertoires from 666 donors were re-analyzed and high-resolution HLA genotyping was added so that TCR occurrence patterns could be studied. Rather than drawing on any new phenotypic data, the later analysis identified candidate immune exposures from TCR beta sequences and the way those sequences occurred across donors. To decide whether each TCR beta V gene segment behaved as functional or pseudogenic, an earlier analysis of some 600 of the donors relied on high-throughput TCR beta sequencing. Donor age, sex, ethnicity and CMV serostatus were compiled together with the repertoire data. A later genetic analysis took genome-wide SNP genotypes for about 65% of the roughly 670 donors and used that subset as a discovery cohort. All discovery cohort repertoires had been generated on a single sequencing platform. HLA typing covered class I and class II loci at four-digit resolution. Typing coverage varied by locus: roughly 620-640 donors for A, B, C, DRB1 and DQB1; approximately 500 for DQA1; over 600 for DPA1; under 490 for DPB1. Roughly five DR-DQ haplotypes were handled as single units for association and clustering because linkage in the cohort was strong. Across around 400 genotyped donors of the cohort, an average of about 240,000 unique TCR beta nucleotide sequences per donor were sequenced, and roughly 20% of those sequences were non-productive. On the study overall, not on this receptor specifically: Compared with equally common non-associated chains, HLA-associated TCR beta chains in a later analysis were more clonally expanded and had lower generation probabilities. A further reported finding was that TCR beta sequences accurately predicted the HLA-A and HLA-B alleles for most subjects in the first cohort. In a later analysis, several top co-occurrence clusters were reported to appear linked to parvovirus B19, influenza, CMV and Epstein-Barr virus. Broadly in line with IMGT annotations, most TCR beta V segments showed up in productive rearrangements about 90% or about 30% of the time in an earlier analysis of around 550 of the donors. A later analysis associated 17,000 or so TCR beta sequences with specific HLA alleles at a false discovery rate of 0.05. A cluster of highly shared sequence variants was judged likely to be a technical artifact of the sequencing pipeline. Three of the identified cytomegalovirus-associated TCR beta chains were confirmed in vitro to be specific for cytomegalovirus antigens. The study gave a list of under 200 TCR beta chains associated with cytomegalovirus. Because counts were too low, 15 to 20 rarely observed V segments, including chromosome 9 orphons, were excluded from the earlier analysis of about 500 of the donors. The cohort was sequenced for TCR beta chains only, and without alpha or paired-chain data the features that could be detected were limited. Strong co-occurrence of HLA alleles, especially DR and DQ, made assigning TCR associations to individual alleles difficult. While some public TCRs were present in many individuals, most TCR sequences turned up only very rarely across donors. The 87-base-pair reads could not distinguish some IMGT-functional V segments, including TRBV6-2 and TRBV6-3, so those segments were excluded. Because HLA typing was unavailable for some donors at each locus, only the typed subset was used in association tests. Correlated functional status among segregating V segments might be attributable to linkage disequilibrium, but an unknown experimental factor could not be ruled out. The classifier was reported to diagnose cytomegalovirus status with high specificity and sensitivity in both the original cohort and the validation cohort. In a later analysis, most CMV-associated TCR beta chains were found to appear HLA-restricted, with HLA associations seemingly driven largely by CMV exposure. For the cohort, immune exposure information was limited to CMV serostatus. A later analysis found that TCR association rates varied across HLA loci, with DRB1 alleles showing the most associated TCRs and HLA-C alleles the fewest. A later genetic analysis reported fewer N-insertions in productive TCRs among donors in an Asian-associated ancestry cluster than the approximately 670-donor mean. Presence/absence analyses assumed roughly uniform sequencing depth across donors, an assumption that may not hold. An association between a missense DCLRE1C variant and V-gene and J-gene trimming of TCR beta chains was found in a later genetic analysis and replicated in an independent cohort. The authors suggested that the approach could potentially be extended to other disease states and immunological phenotypes.

The cohort was made up of 650 to 700 healthy bone marrow donors. Cohort members were all nominally healthy when sampled, although unrecorded immune exposures were likely present. The donor tested CMV seronegative and was one of the 352 seronegative cohort members. A peripheral blood sample was collected from each donor, and TCR beta sequencing was performed on peripheral blood mononuclear cells. The Qiagen DNeasy Blood Extraction Kit was used to extract genomic DNA from the blood cell samples. This clone was observed a few times. It has no known antigen specificity. No qualities accompany the bases; no much larger clone lies one base away. V lost 5 bases and J lost 3 bases; the stretch between them is 17 bases long. CDR1 and CDR2 are read off the germline V gene as KGHSH and LQKENI. From the cysteine up to the phenylalanine, the CDR3 has a length of 16 residues. The DNA shown is the 48-base CDR3, in frame from base 1.

The library was obtained by the immunoSEQ multiplex PCR assay. For the multiplex PCR, a mixture combining 60 forward primers for TCR Vbeta segments and 13 reverse primers for TCR Jbeta segments was used. The CDR3 region of rearranged TCR beta genes was amplified from genomic DNA by a multiplex PCR assay. The Illumina HiSeq System was used to sequence the amplified TCR beta libraries as 87-base-pair reads. Per the source publication's procedure: In a later analysis, tens of millions of unique TCR beta chains were counted across the 500 to 700 repertoires, and about 10 million of these chains were shared by at least two donors. Raw reads were error-corrected and collapsed into unique sequences with a nearest-neighbor algorithm that merged closely related sequences to remove PCR and sequencing errors. Alignment of CDR3 sequences to IMGT reference sequences was used to assign V, D and J gene segments. For a sequence to be retained, at least a six-nucleotide match to both a V gene segment and a J gene segment was required. A rearrangement was called productive if the CDR3 had no stop codons and remained in frame with V and J, and every other rearrangement was called non-productive. Following IMGT convention, CDR3 was defined as the stretch from the second conserved V-encoded cysteine up to the conserved J-encoded phenylalanine. The earlier analysis of about 560 of the donors excluded any sequence lacking an unambiguous match to a single V gene segment. An earlier analysis of about 600 of the donors called V segments functional above 56.7% productive rearrangements and segregating when the between-donor standard deviation exceeded 5%. A statistical classification framework was built for diagnosing cytomegalovirus status from the catalog of TCR beta chain sequences. In a later analysis, V and J genes were assigned by comparing TCR nucleotide sequences against IMGT/GENE-DB human TR gene sequences. The TCRdist pipeline was used in a later analysis to assign CDR3 sequences and most-parsimonious VDJ recombination scenarios. In a later analysis, every TCR beta chain was defined by the combination of its CDR3 amino acid sequence and its V-gene family, and reads without a unique V-gene family were dropped. To address suspected cross-contamination and a sequencing artifact, a later analysis removed under 600 highly shared, low-generation-probability nucleotide sequences. In a later analysis, a clonal expansion index was calculated for each public chain from normalized within-repertoire ranks of inferred template counts. Generation probabilities in a later analysis came from a VDJ recombination model fitted to out-of-frame rearrangements, and those results were checked against IGoR. A later analysis scored TCR-TCR, TCR-HLA and TCR-CMV co-occurrence with hypergeometric tests, applying a repertoire-size bias correction to TCR pairs. False discovery rates were estimated in a later analysis by permuting HLA or CMV assignments 20 times. In a later analysis, co-occurring TCRs were grouped using DBSCAN, and TCRdist sequence similarity was added for clustering within HLA-allele-positive subsets. Repertoires with fewer than 30,000 or more than 120,000 public chains were left out of co-occurrence clustering, as were five repertoires with anomalous nucleotide sharing. TCRdb took this table from immuneACCESS and kept in-frame rearrangements with V and J called. Such tables lack part of the clones; where checked against another copy, unresolved V genes explain under half of the gap, and the rest is unexplained. V, J and clone size were drawn from that table, and D and trimming were deduced from the DNA. Counted in this sample were 120,000 to 150,000 clones; just under 75% of them appeared once. Approximately 1.6% of the sample lies in the top ten.

This chain is built from TRBV18 and TRBJ2-1, with no reliable assignment of the D segment. This TCR derives from a woman under 30 in good health and CMV-seronegative. The specimen sequenced was PBMCs. CDR3 loop: CASSAPSARNYNEQFF. The DNA sequence is TGTGCCAGCTCAGCCCCTTCCGCGCGGAACTACAATGAGCAGTTCTTC.